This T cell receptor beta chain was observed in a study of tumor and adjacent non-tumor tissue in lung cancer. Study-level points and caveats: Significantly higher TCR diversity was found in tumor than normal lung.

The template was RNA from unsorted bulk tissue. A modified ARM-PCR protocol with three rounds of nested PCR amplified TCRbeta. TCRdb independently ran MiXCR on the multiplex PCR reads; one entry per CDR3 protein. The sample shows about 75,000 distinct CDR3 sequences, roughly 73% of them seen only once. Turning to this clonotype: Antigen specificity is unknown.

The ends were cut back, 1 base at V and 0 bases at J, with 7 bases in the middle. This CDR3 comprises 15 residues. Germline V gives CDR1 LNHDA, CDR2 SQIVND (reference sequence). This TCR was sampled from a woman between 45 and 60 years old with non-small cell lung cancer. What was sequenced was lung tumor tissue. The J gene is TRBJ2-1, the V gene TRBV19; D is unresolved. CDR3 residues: CASSIGTSSYNEQFF. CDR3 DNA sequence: TGTGCCAGTAGTATAGGAACGAGCTCCTACAATGAGCAGTTCTTC.